This T cell receptor (beta chain) was sequenced in a study of blood T cell repertoires in COVID-19 (dated by TCRdb to the early 2020s). With respect to the entire study: Samples covering the acute and convalescent phases of COVID-19 were provided by collaborators in the United States, Italy and Spain. The prospective study material was composed of cDNA or gDNA derived from T cells, B-cell-depleted T cells, or PBMCs. Subjects who had been exposed to COVID-19, were actively infected with it, or had recovered from it provided the deeply sampled blood TCRbeta repertoires that made up the dataset. The repertoires were released in a freely available public database meant as a resource for research on the immune response to SARS-CoV-2. The samples were drawn from the first 160 participants of the ongoing ImmuneRACE study and from more than 1,000 subjects provided by 6 global collaborators. Nearly every sample came with metadata listing a de-identified subject ID, COVID-19 status, age in years and sex. Where HLA class I and class II types were available, the types were taken from metadata supplied by the sample provider, not from assay-based typing.

TCRbeta CDR3 regions were amplified from genomic DNA by means of the immunoSEQ Assay, a bias-controlled multiplex PCR. Under the source paper's analysis protocol: The number of nucleated cells in each sample was estimated from the amplification of reference gene primers within the assay. To quantify the absolute abundance of each unique TCRbeta CDR3 rearrangement, sequence reads were collapsed and filtered. For each sample, productive Simpson clonality was calculated by taking the square root of Simpson's diversity index across productive rearrangements. The immuneACCESS repertoire file appears here via TCRdb, limited to in-frame rearrangements. These files lack a portion of the clones; in checked studies, under half of the deficit traces to unresolved V genes, and the cause of the others is not known. V, J and clone size derive from that table, while D and trimming were established from the DNA sequence. In all, the sample holds 75,000 to 90,000 clones, and around 92% of those were seen once. The ten largest account for 1.5% to 2% of the sample.

The CDR3 has 14 amino acids, counting the end cysteine and phenylalanine. Only CDR3 DNA is held: 42 bases, read in frame from base 1. CDR1 and CDR2 are read off the germline V gene (reference sequence) as LGHDT and YNNKEL. V trim: 3 bases; J trim: 1 base; unmatched bases: 3. Overall results and qualifications from the work: How much clinical and demographic metadata was included differed by source and by participant, and the metadata was provided uncurated.

With respect to this clone: The antigen this receptor binds is unknown. There are no base qualities to consult, and no much larger clone falls within one base.

Each collaborating institution followed its own protocols to collect whole blood in K2EDTA tubes. Collaborator samples were shipped for TCRbeta analysis as frozen whole blood, isolated PBMCs, or DNA extracted from either sample type. The rearranged segments are TRBV3-1 (or the pseudogene TRBV3-2) and TRBJ2-7; TRBD2 matches 7 bases in the middle. The material sequenced was peripheral blood. This TCR was recovered from a woman in her fifties or sixties in a cohort sampled during active COVID-19. In nucleotide form, the sequence is TGTGCCAGCAGCCAGGGCGGGGGATCCTACGAGCAGTACTTC. This sequence encodes CASSQGGGSYEQYF.